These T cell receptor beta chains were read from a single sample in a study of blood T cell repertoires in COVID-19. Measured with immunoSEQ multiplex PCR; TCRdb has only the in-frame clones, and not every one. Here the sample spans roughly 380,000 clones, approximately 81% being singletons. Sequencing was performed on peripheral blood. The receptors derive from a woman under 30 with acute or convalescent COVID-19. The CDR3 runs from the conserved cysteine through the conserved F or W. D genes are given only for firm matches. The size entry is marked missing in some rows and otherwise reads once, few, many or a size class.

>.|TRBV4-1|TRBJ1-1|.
CASSQVSGTEAFF
TGCGCCAGCAGCCAAGTGTCCGGGACTGAAGCTTTCTTT
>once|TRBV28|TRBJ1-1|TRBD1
CATDRDRGLEAFF
TGTGCCACCGACCGGGACAGGGGGCTGGAAGCTTTCTTT
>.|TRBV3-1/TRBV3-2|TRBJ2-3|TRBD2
CASSQTSELQADTQYF
TGTGCCAGCAGTCAAACTAGCGAATTGCAAGCAGATACGCAGTATTTT
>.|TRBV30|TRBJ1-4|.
CAWSPGPTNEKLFF
TGTGCCTGGAGTCCTGGGCCAACTAATGAAAAACTGTTTTTT
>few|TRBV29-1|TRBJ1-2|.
CSVGETSYGYTF
TGCAGCGTTGGGGAGACATCTTATGGCTACACCTTC
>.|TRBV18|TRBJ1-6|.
CASSQARVENSPLHF
TGTGCCAGCTCGCAGGCCCGAGTTGAGAATTCACCCCTCCACTTT
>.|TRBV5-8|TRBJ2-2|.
CASSTGQLTGELFF
TGTGCCAGCAGCACCGGACAGCTCACCGGGGAGCTGTTTTTT
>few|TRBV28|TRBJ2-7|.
CASSNFGGDSSYEQYF
TGTGCCAGCAGCAACTTCGGGGGGGACAGTTCCTACGAGCAGTACTTC
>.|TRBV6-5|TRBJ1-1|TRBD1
CASSQGTGWPVGSFF
TGTGCCAGCAGTCAGGGGACAGGGTGGCCCGTTGGGTCTTTCTTT
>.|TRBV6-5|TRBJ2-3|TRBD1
CASTQGQGRTDTQYF
TGTGCCAGCACTCAAGGACAGGGGCGCACAGATACGCAGTATTTT
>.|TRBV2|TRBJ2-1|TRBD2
CASTSSGGIYNEQFF
TGTGCCAGCACTTCCAGCGGGGGGATCTACAATGAGCAGTTCTTC
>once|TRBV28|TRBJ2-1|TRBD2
CASSAPGLAGVNYNEQFF
TGTGCCAGCAGCGCCCCGGGACTAGCGGGAGTGAACTACAATGAGCAGTTCTTC
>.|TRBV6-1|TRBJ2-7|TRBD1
CASSERQGISYEQYF
TGTGCCAGCAGTGAGAGACAGGGTATCTCGTACGAGCAGTACTTC
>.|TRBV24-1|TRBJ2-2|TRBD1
CATSGPGQDPDRAGELFF
TGTGCCACCAGTGGACCGGGACAGGACCCCGACAGAGCCGGGGAGCTGTTTTTT
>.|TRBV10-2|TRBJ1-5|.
CASSVQEGSQPQHF
TGCGCCAGCAGTGTTCAGGAGGGTAGTCAGCCCCAGCATTTT
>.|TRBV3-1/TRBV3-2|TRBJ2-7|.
CASSQDRDMTYEQYF
TGTGCCAGCAGCCAAGATCGGGATATGACCTACGAGCAGTACTTC
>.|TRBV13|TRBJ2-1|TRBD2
CASSLGVAGHLMSSYNEQFF
TGTGCCAGCAGCTTAGGGGTAGCGGGGCATCTAATGAGCTCCTACAATGAGCAGTTCTTC
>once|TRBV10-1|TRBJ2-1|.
CASSGDGGQFF
TGCGCCAGCAGTGGGGACGGGGGGCAGTTCTTC
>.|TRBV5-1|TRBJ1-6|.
CASSLAGEARNSPLHF
TGCGCCAGCAGCTTGGCCGGAGAGGCCCGAAATTCACCCCTCCACTTT
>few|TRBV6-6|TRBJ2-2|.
CASSYSQGGTGELFF
TGTGCCAGCAGTTACTCGCAGGGAGGCACCGGGGAGCTGTTTTTT
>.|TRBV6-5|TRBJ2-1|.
CASSSRGTSEQFF
TGTGCCAGCAGTTCCAGGGGTACGAGTGAGCAGTTCTTC
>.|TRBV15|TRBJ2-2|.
CATSRGTGDFTGELFF
TGTGCCACCAGCAGAGGAACAGGGGACTTCACCGGGGAGCTGTTTTTT
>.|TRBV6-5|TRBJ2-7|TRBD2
CASMAGLAGEYEQYF
TGTGCCAGCATGGCTGGACTAGCGGGGGAGTACGAGCAGTACTTC
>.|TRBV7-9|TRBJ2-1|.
CASSFPLENEQFF
TGTGCCAGCAGCTTCCCACTAGAAAATGAGCAGTTCTTC
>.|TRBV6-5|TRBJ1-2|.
CASSLLRGYGYTF
TGTGCCAGCAGCCTCTTACGGGGCTATGGCTACACCTTC
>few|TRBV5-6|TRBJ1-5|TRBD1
CASSFQLEGTGQNQPQHF
TGTGCCAGCAGCTTTCAGCTCGAGGGGACAGGGCAAAATCAGCCCCAGCATTTT
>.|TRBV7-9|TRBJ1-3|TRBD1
CASSSGQGYRNTIYF
TGTGCCAGCAGCTCGGGACAGGGGTATAGAAACACCATATATTTT
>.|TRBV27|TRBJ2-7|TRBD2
CASSLGGKGYEQYF
TGTGCCAGCAGTTTGGGGGGGAAAGGTTACGAGCAGTACTTC
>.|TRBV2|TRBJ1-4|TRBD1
CASRVRGRVTNEKLFF
TGTGCCAGCAGGGTGAGGGGGCGCGTAACTAATGAAAAACTGTTTTTT
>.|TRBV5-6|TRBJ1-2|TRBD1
CASSLTGGGGYTF
TGTGCCAGCAGCTTGACAGGGGGCGGAGGCTACACCTTC
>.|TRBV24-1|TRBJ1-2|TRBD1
CATSAPGTGGAYGYTF
TGTGCCACCAGTGCTCCCGGGACAGGGGGCGCCTATGGCTACACCTTC
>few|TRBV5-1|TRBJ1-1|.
CASSSQGLTGTEAFF
TGCGCCAGCAGCTCACAAGGGTTAACAGGCACTGAAGCTTTCTTT
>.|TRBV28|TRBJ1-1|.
CASSLGRVEAFF
TGTGCCAGCAGCCTAGGGAGGGTTGAAGCTTTCTTT
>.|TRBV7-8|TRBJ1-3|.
CASSFGVSNTIYF
TGTGCCAGCAGCTTCGGGGTTTCAAACACCATATATTTT
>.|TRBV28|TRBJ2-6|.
CASSSRQTALSGANVLTF
TGTGCCAGCAGTTCCCGTCAGACTGCCCTCTCTGGGGCCAACGTCCTGACTTTC
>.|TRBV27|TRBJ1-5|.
CASSYLNQPQHF
TGTGCCAGCAGTTATCTCAATCAGCCCCAGCATTTT
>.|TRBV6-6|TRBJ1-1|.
CASSAPAQVTNTEAFF
TGTGCCAGCTCCGCTCCCGCCCAGGTAACGAACACTGAAGCTTTCTTT
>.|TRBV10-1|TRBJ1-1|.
CASSVDSNTEAFF
TGCGCCAGCAGTGTTGACAGCAACACTGAAGCTTTCTTT
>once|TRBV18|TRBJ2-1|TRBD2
CASSPSPRASGRVDEQFF
TGTGCCAGCTCACCCTCACCCCGGGCTAGCGGGAGAGTTGATGAGCAGTTCTTC
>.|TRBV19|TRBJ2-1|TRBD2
CASSTPGLARDEQFF
TGTGCCAGTAGTACCCCGGGACTAGCCCGCGATGAGCAGTTCTTC
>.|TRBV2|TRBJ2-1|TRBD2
CASRGTSGIYNEQFF
TGTGCCAGCCGCGGGACTAGCGGGATATACAATGAGCAGTTCTTC
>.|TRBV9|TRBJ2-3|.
CASSDRGASSATDTQYF
TGTGCCAGCAGCGACCGAGGCGCGTCAAGCGCCACAGATACGCAGTATTTT
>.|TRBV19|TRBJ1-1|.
CASSTRQYDTEAFF
TGTGCCAGTAGTACCCGACAGTACGACACTGAAGCTTTCTTT
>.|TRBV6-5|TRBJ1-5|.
CASRAGISTHQPQHF
TGTGCCAGCAGAGCCGGGATCTCAACCCATCAGCCCCAGCATTTT
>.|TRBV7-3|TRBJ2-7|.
CASGTDSYEQYF
TGTGCCAGCGGGACTGACTCGTACGAGCAGTACTTC
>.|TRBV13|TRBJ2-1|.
CASSLRGRYNEQFF
TGTGCCAGCAGCTTACGGGGGAGATACAATGAGCAGTTCTTC
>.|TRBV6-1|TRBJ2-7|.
CASSEEGAYEQYF
TGTGCCAGCAGTGAAGAGGGAGCCTACGAGCAGTACTTC
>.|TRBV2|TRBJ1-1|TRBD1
CASSGTGEGAFF
TGTGCCAGCAGTGGGACAGGGGAGGGAGCTTTCTTT
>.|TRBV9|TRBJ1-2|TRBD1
CASSVDQGDYGYTF
TGTGCCAGCAGCGTAGACCAGGGGGACTATGGCTACACCTTC
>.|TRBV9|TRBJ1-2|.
CASSGHTGQNSGYTF
TGTGCCAGCAGCGGACATACCGGACAGAACTCTGGCTACACCTTC
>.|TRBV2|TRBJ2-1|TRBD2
CATRTSGSYNEQFF
TGTGCCACGAGGACTAGCGGTTCCTACAATGAGCAGTTCTTC
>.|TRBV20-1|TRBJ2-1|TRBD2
CSASSSGSKTGNEQFF
TGCAGTGCTAGTTCTAGCGGGAGTAAGACGGGGAATGAGCAGTTCTTC
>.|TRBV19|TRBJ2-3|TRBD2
CASSIGVTSGGGDTQYF
TGTGCCAGTAGTATTGGGGTGACTAGCGGGGGTGGAGATACGCAGTATTTT
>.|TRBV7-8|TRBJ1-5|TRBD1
CASSPRDRTYLNQPQHF
TGTGCCAGCAGCCCCCGGGACAGGACATACCTGAATCAGCCCCAGCATTTT
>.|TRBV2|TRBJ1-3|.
CASNQGLGNTIYF
TGTGCCAGCAACCAGGGACTTGGAAACACCATATATTTT
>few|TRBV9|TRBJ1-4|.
CASSPEGRDSEKLFF
TGTGCCAGCAGCCCCGAGGGGCGGGATAGTGAAAAACTGTTTTTT
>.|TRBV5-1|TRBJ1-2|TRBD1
CASRFTYRGQGYTF
TGCGCCAGCCGCTTCACCTACAGGGGGCAAGGCTACACCTTC
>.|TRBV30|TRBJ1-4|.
CAWSPRRGEEKLFF
TGTGCCTGGAGTCCACGACGGGGAGAGGAAAAACTGTTTTTT
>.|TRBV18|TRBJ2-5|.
CASSPSQGRVETQYF
TGTGCCAGCTCACCGTCCCAGGGAAGGGTGGAGACCCAGTACTTC
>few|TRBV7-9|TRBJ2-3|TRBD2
CASSSRFIAGGPTDTQYF
TGTGCCAGCAGCTCGCGATTTATAGCGGGAGGGCCTACAGATACGCAGTATTTT